The clone carrying this T cell receptor (beta chain) was recorded a few times. Its target is not known. Averaging roughly 120 mL, one heparinised blood draw was given by each donor. The data stem from a study of beta chain features in type 1 diabetes. General study results and limits: Patients with type 1 diabetes carried fewer insertions and had more deletions at their VDJ junctions. PCR might pick shorter templates more often, in the same way for patients and controls. Patients showed naive, central memory and Treg TCRB repertoires that appeared more similar than those of healthy donors.

CDR1 LNHDA and CDR2 SQIVND come from the germline V gene (reference sequence). V lost 3 bases to trimming and J lost 0 bases, with 17 bases between them. The CDR3 length is 18 residues. Isolated RNA was reverse transcribed in full, so expressed TCRB transcripts were sequenced. Clones were sequenced by immunoSEQ multiplex PCR, and TCRdb holds only the in-frame ones, with some missing. The data show approximately 140,000 clones, 40% to 60% seen once. The clonotype originates from a man aged 18-30 years in good health. Material for sequencing was Tregs from blood. The chain recombines TRBV19 with TRBJ1-4, with D hard to call. CDR3 in DNA: TGTGCCAGTAGTATTTACCCAGACTCTTCCGCAACTAATGAAAAACTGTTTTTT. Its translation is CASSIYPDSSATNEKLFF.